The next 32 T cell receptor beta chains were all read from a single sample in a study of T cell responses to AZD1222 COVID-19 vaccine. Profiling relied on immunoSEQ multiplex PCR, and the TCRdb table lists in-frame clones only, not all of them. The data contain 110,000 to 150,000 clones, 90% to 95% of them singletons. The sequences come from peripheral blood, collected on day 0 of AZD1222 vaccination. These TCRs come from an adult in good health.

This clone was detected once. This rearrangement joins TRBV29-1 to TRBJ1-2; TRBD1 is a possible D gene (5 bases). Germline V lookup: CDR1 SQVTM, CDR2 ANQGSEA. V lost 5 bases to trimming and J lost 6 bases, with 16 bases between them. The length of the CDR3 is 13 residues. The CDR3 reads CSVLEGQEDGYTF. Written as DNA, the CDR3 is TGCAGCGTTTTGGAGGGGCAGGAGGATGGCTACACCTTC.

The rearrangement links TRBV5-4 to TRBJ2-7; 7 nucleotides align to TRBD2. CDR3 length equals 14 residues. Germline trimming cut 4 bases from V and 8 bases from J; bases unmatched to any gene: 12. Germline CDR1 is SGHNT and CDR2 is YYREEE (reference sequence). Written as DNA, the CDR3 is TGTGCCAGCAGCGTAGCGAGCGGGAATGAAAAGCAGTACTTC. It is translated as CASSVASGNEKQYF.

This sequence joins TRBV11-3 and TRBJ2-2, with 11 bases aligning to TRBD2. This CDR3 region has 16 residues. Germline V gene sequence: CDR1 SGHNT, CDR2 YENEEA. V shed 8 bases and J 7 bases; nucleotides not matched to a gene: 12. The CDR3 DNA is TGTGCCAGCTCCTCGGGGCTAGCGGGAGGAAGCGGGGAGCTGTTTTTT. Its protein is CASSSGLAGGSGELFF.

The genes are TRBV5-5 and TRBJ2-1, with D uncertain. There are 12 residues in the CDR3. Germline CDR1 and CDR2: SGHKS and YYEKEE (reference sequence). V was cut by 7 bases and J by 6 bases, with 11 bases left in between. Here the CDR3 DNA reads TGTGCCAGCCTCAAGATCTCCAATGAGCAGTTCTTC. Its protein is CASLKISNEQFF.

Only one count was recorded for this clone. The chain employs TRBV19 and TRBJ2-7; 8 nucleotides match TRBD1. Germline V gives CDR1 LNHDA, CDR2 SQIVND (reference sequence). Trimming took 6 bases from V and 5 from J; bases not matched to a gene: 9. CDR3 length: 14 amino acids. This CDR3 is CASRVDRVGHEQYF. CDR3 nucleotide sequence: TGTGCCAGTAGGGTGGACAGGGTCGGGCACGAGCAGTACTTC.

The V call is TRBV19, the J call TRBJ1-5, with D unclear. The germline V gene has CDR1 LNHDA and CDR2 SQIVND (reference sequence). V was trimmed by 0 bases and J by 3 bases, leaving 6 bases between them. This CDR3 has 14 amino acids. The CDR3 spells CASSIDSINQPQHF. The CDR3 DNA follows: TGTGCCAGTAGTATAGACAGTATCAATCAGCCCCAGCATTTT.

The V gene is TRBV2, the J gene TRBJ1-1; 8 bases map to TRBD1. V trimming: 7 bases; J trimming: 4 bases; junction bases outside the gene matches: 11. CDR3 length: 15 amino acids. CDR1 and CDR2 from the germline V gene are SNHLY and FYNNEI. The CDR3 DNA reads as TGTGCCAGCATCCAACTCAGGGGGCCGGGCACTGAAGCTTTCTTT. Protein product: CASIQLRGPGTEAFF.

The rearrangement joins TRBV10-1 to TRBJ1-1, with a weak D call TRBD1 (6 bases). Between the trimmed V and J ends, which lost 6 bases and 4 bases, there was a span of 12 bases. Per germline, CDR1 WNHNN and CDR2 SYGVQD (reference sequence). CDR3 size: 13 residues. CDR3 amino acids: CASSREGGTEAFF. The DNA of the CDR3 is TGCGCCAGCAGCCGCGAAGGGGGCACTGAAGCTTTCTTT.

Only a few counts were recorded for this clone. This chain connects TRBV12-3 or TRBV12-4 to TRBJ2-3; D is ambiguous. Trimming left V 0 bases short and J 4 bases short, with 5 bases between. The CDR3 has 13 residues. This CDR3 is CASSLAIPDTQYF. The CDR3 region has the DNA TGTGCCAGCAGTTTAGCTATCCCAGATACGCAGTATTTT.

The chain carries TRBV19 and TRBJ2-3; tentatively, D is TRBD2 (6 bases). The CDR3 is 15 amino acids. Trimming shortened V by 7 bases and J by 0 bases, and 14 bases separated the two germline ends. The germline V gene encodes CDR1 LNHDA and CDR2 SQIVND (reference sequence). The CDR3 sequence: CASIGTGASTDTQYF. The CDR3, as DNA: TGTGCCAGTATCGGGACGGGAGCTAGCACAGATACGCAGTATTTT. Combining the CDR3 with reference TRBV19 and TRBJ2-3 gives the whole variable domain DGGITQSPKYLFRKEGQNVTLSCEQNLNHDAMYWYRQDPGQGLRLIYYSQIVNDFQKGDIAEGYSVSREKKESFPLTVTSAQKNPTAFYLCASIGTGASTDTQYFGPGTRLTVL.

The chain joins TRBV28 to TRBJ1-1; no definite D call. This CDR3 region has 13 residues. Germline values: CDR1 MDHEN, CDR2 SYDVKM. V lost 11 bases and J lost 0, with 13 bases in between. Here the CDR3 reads CAAPDGLNTEAFF. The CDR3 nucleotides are TGTGCCGCCCCTGACGGATTGAACACTGAAGCTTTCTTT.

For the CDR3, the DNA is TGTGCCAGCAGCTTGTCTCCAGGAAAGCGGTATGGCTACACCTTC. Encoded protein: CASSLSPGKRYGYTF. The rearrangement links TRBV5-6 to TRBJ1-2; D remains ambiguous. Germline loops: CDR1 SGHDT, CDR2 YYEEEE. CDR3 size: 15 residues. Trimming took off 1 base at V and 5 bases at J, with 15 bases between the two ends.

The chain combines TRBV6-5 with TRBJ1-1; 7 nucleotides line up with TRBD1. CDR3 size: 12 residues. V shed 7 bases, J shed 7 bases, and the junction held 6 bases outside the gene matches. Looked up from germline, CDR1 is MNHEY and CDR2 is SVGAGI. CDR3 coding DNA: TGTGCCAGCACCCCACAGGGGATTGAAGCTTTCTTT. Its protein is CASTPQGIEAFF.

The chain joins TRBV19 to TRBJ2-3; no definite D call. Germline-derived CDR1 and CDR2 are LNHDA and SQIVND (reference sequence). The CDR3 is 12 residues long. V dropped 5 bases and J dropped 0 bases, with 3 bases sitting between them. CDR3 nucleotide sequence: TGTGCCAGTAGTTTTAGCACAGATACGCAGTATTTT. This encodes CASSFSTDTQYF.

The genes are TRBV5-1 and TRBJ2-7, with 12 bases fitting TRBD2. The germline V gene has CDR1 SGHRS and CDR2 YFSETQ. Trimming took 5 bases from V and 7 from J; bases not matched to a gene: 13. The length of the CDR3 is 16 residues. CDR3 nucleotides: TGCGCCAGCAGGGCTAGTGGAGCTAGCGGGAGGGGAGAGCAGTACTTC. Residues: CASRASGASGRGEQYF.

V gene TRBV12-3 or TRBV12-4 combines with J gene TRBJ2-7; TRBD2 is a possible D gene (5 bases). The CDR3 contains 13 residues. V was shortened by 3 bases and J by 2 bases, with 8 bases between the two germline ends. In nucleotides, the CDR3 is TGTGCCAGCAGTTTCGGAGGAACCTACGAGCAGTACTTC. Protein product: CASSFGGTYEQYF.

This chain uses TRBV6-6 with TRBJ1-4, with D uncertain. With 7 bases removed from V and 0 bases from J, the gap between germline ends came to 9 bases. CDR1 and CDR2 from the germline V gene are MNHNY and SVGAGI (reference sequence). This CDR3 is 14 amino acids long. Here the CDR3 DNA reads TGTGCCAGCAAAAAGGGAGCAACTAATGAAAAACTGTTTTTT. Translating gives CASKKGATNEKLFF.

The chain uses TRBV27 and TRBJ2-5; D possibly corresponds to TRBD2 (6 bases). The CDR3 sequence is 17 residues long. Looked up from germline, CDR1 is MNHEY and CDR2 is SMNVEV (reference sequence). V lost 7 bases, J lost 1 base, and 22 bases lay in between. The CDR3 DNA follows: TGTGCCAGCACTCCTAGCGCCGGGGATGGTGTCCAAGAGACCCAGTACTTC. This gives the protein CASTPSAGDGVQETQYF.

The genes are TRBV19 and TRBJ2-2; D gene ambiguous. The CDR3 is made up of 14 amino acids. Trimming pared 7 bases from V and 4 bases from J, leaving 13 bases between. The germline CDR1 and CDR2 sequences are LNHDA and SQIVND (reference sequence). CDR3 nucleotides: TGTGCCAGTAATTCAGGTACTCGCACCGGGGAGCTGTTTTTT. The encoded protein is CASNSGTRTGELFF. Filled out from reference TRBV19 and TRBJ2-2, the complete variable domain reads DGGITQSPKYLFRKEGQNVTLSCEQNLNHDAMYWYRQDPGQGLRLIYYSQIVNDFQKGDIAEGYSVSREKKESFPLTVTSAQKNPTAFYLCASNSGTRTGELFFGEGSRLTVL.

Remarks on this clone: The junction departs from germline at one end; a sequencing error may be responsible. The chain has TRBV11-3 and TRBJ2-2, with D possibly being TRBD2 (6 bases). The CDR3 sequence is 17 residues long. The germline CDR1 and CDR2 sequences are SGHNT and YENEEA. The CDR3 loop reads CASSLEGSGTLTRELFF. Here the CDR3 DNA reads TGTGCCAGCAGCTTAGAGGGGTCCGGGACTCTCACCCGGGAGCTGTTTTTT.

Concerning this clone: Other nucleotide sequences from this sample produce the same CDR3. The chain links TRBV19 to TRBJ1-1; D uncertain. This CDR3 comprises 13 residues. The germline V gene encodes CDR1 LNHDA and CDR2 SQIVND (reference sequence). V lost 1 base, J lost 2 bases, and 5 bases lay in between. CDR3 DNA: TGTGCCAGTAGTATAGCCAGAAACACTGAAGCTTTCTTT. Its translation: CASSIARNTEAFF.

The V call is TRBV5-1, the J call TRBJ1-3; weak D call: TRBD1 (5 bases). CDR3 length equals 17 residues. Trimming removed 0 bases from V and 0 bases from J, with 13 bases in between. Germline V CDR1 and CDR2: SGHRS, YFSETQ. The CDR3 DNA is TGCGCCAGCAGCTTGGAGGCAGGGCTCACCTCTGGAAACACCATATATTTT. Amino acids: CASSLEAGLTSGNTIYF.

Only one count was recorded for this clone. CDR3 sequence (DNA): TGCGCCAGCAGCCAAGAACTAGCGGGAGCTCACGAGCAGTACTTC. Its protein is CASSQELAGAHEQYF. The chain has TRBV4-3 and TRBJ2-7, with 11 bases aligning to TRBD2. The CDR3 totals 15 residues. CDR1 and CDR2 from the germline V gene are LGHNA and YSLEER. Trimming at V came to 0 bases and at J to 5 bases, leaving 3 bases not matched to a gene.

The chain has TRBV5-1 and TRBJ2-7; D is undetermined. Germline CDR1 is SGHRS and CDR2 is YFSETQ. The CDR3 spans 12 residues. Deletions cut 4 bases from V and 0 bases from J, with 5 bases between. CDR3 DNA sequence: TGCGCCAGCAGCACCGGCTCCTACGAGCAGTACTTC. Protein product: CASSTGSYEQYF.

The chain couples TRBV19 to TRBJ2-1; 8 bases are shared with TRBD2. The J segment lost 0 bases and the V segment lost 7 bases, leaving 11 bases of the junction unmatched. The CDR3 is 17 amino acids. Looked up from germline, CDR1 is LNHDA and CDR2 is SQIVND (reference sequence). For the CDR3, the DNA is TGTGCCAGTACCCCTGCCCCCAGCGGGAGCTCCTACAATGAGCAGTTCTTC. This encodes CASTPAPSGSSYNEQFF.

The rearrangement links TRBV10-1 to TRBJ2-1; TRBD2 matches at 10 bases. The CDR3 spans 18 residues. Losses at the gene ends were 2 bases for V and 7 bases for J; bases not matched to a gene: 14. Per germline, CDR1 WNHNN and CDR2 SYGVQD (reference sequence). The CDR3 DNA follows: TGCGCCAGCAGTGAGGAACTAGCGGGACCTGAGTGGGGTAATGAGCAGTTCTTC. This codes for CASSEELAGPEWGNEQFF.

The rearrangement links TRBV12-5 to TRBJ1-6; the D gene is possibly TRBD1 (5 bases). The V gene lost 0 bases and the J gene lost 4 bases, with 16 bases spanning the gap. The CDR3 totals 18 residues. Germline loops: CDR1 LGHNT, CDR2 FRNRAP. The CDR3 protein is CASGLVPGREKYNSPLHF. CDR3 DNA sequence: TGTGCTAGTGGTTTGGTACCCGGCAGGGAGAAATATAATTCACCCCTCCACTTT.

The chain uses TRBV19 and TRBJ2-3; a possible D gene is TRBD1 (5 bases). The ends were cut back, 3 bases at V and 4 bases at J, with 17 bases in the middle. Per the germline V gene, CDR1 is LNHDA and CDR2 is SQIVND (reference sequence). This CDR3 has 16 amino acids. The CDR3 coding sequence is TGTGCCAGTAGTATTCCCAGGGCAGGGATCGCAGATACGCAGTATTTT. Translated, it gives CASSIPRAGIADTQYF.

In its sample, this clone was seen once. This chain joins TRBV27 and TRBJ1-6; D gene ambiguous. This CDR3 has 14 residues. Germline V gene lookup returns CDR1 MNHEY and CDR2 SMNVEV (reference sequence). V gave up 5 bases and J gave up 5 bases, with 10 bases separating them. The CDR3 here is CASSPGRNNSPLHF. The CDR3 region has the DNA TGTGCCAGCAGTCCCGGACGGAATAATTCACCCCTCCACTTT.

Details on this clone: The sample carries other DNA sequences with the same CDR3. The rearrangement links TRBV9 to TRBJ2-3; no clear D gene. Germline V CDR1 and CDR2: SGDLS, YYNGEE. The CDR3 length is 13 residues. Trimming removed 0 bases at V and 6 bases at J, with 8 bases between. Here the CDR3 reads CASSVVPGDTQYF. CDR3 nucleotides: TGTGCCAGCAGCGTAGTACCGGGTGATACGCAGTATTTT.

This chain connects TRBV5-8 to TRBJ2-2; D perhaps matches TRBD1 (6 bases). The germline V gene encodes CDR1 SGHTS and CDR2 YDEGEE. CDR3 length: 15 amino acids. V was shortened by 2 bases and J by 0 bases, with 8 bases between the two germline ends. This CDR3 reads CASSFGDTNTGELFF. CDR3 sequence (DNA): TGTGCCAGCAGCTTTGGGGACACGAACACCGGGGAGCTGTTTTTT.

DNA for the CDR3: TGCGCCAGCAGCCGCTCCCCGGGAGGGGGCACAGATACGCAGTATTTT. Its protein product is CASSRSPGGGTDTQYF. The chain is built from TRBV5-1 and TRBJ2-3, with TRBD2 identical over 8 bases. Germline V gene sequence: CDR1 SGHRS, CDR2 YFSETQ. J lost 1 base, V lost 4 bases, and 8 bases had no gene match. This CDR3 comprises 16 residues.